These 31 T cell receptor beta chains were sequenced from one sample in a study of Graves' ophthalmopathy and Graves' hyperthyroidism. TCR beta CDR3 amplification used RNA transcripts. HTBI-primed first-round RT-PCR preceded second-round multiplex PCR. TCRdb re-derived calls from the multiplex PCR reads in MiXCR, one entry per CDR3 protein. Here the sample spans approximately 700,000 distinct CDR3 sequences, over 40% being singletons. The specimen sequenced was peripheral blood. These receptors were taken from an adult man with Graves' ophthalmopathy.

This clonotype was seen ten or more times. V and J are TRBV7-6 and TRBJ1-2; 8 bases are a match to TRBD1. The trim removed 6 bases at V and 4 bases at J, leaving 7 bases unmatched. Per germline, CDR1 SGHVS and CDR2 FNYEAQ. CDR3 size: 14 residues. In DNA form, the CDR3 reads TGTGCCAGCAGGGCGACAGGGGCGGGCTATGGCTACACCTTC. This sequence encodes CASRATGAGYGYTF.

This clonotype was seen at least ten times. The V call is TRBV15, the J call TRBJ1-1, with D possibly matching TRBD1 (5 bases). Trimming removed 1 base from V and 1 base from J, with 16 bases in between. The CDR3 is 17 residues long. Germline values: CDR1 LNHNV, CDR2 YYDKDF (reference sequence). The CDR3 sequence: CATSRASRDAQNTEAFF. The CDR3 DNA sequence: TGTGCCACCAGCAGAGCTTCGAGGGACGCCCAGAACACTGAAGCTTTCTTT.

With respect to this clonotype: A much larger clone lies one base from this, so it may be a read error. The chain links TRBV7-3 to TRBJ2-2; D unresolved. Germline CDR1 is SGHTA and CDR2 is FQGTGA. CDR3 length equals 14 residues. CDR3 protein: CTSSPFDWDGELFF. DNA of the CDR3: TGTACCAGCAGCCCGTTCGATTGGGACGGGGAGCTGTTTTTT.

CDR3 bases: TGTGCCAGCAGCTTGGGGGGTAGTGAGCCGGGACAGGGGGCCGGTGAAAAACTGTTTTTT. This gives the protein CASSLGGSEPGQGAGEKLFF. The gene calls are TRBV25-1 and TRBJ1-4; 12 bases match TRBD1. V trimming: 6 bases; J trimming: 7 bases; junction bases outside the gene matches: 21. The CDR3 runs 20 residues. The germline V gene encodes CDR1 MGHDK and CDR2 SYGVNS.

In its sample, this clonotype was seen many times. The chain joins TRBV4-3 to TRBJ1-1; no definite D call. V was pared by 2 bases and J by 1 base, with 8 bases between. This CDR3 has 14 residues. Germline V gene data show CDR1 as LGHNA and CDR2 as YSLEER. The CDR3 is CASSQSVGNTEAFF. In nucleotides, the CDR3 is TGCGCCAGCAGCCAATCCGTTGGGAACACTGAAGCTTTCTTT.

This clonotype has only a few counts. The CDR3 loop reads CASSSDRGLGEQYF. The CDR3 nucleotides read TGCGCCAGCAGCTCGGACAGGGGGCTCGGCGAGCAGTACTTC. The chain links TRBV4-3 to TRBJ2-7; TRBD1 aligns across 11 bases. CDR1 and CDR2 (germline): LGHNA, YSLEER. Trimming cost V 5 bases and J 6 bases; bases outside gene matches: 6. CDR3 length: 14 amino acids.

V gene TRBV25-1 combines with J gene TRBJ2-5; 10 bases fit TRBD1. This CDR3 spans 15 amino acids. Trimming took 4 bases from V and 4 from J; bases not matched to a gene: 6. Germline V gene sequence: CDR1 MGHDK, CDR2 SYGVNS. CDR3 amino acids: CASSVGTGVGETQYF. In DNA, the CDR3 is TGTGCCAGCAGTGTAGGGACAGGGGTAGGAGAGACCCAGTACTTC.

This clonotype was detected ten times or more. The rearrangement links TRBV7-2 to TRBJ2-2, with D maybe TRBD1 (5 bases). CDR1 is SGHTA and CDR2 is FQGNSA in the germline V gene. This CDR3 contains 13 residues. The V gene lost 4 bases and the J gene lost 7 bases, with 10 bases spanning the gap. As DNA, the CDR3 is TGTGCCAGCAGCTGGGGCCCAGACGGGGAGCTGTTTTTT. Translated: CASSWGPDGELFF.

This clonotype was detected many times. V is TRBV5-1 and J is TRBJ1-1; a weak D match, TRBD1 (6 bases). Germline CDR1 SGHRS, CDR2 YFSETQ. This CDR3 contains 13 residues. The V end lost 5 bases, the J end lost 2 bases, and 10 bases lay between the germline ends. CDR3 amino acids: CASRGTLNTEAFF. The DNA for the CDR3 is TGCGCCAGCAGAGGGACATTAAACACTGAAGCTTTCTTT.

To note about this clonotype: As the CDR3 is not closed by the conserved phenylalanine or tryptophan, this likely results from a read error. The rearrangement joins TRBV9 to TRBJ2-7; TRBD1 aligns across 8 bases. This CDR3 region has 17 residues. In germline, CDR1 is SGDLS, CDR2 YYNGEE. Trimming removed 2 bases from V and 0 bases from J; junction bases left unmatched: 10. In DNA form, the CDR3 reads TGTGCCAGCAGCGTGGTTGGACAGGGATCGGCCTCCTACGAGCAGTACCTC. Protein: CASSVVGQGSASYEQYL.

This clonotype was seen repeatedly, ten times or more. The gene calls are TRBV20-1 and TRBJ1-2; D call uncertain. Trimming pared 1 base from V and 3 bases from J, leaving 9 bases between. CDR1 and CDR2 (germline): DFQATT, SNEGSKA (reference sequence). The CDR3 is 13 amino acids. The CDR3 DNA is TGCAGTGCTAGAGGACCCGAGGACTATGGCTACACCTTC. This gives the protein CSARGPEDYGYTF.

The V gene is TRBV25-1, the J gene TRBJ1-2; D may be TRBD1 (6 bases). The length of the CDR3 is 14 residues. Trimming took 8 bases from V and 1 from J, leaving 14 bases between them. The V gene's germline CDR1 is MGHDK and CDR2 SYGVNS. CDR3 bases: TGTGCCAGCTCACCCGACAGGAATAACTATGGCTACACCTTC. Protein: CASSPDRNNYGYTF.

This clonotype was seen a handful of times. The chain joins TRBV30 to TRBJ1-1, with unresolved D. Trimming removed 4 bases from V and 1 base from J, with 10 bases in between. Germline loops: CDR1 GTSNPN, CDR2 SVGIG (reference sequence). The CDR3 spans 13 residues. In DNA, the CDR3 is TGTGCCTGGACCCGTGGGCAGAACACTGAAGCTTTCTTT. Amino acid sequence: CAWTRGQNTEAFF. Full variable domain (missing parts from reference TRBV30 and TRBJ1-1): SQTIHQWPATLVQPVGSPLSLECTVEGTSNPNLYWYRQAAGRGLQLLFYSVGIGQISSEVPQNLSASRPQDRQFILSSKKLLLSDSGFYLCAWTRGQNTEAFFGQGTRLTVV.

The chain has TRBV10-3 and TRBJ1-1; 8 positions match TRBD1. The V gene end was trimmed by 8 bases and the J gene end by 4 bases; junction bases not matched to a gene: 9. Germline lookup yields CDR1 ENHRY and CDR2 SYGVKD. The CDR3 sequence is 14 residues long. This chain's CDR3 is CAIGAAGQVTEAFF. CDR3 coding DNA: TGTGCCATCGGGGCGGCGGGACAGGTCACTGAAGCTTTCTTT.

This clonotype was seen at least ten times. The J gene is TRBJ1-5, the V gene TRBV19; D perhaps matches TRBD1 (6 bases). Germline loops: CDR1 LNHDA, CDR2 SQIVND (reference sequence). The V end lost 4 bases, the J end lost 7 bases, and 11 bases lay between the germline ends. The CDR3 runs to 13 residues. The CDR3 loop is CASSKTRGQPQHF. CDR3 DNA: TGTGCCAGTAGTAAGACCAGGGGACAGCCCCAGCATTTT. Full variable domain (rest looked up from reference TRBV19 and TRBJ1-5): DGGITQSPKYLFRKEGQNVTLSCEQNLNHDAMYWYRQDPGQGLRLIYYSQIVNDFQKGDIAEGYSVSREKKESFPLTVTSAQKNPTAFYLCASSKTRGQPQHFGDGTRLSIL.

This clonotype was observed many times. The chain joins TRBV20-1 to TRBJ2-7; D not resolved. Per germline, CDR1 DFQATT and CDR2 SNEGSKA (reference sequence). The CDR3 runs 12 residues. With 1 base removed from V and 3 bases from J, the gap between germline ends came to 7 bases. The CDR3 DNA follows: TGCAGTGCTAGAGTCCCAGGCTACGAGCAGTACTTC. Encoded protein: CSARVPGYEQYF.

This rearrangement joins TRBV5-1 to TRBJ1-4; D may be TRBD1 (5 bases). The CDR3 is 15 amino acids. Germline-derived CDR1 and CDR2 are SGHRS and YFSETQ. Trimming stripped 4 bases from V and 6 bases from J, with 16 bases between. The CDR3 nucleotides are TGCGCCAGCAGCCCGTGGAGGGGCTTGGATGAAAAACTGTTTTTT. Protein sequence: CASSPWRGLDEKLFF.

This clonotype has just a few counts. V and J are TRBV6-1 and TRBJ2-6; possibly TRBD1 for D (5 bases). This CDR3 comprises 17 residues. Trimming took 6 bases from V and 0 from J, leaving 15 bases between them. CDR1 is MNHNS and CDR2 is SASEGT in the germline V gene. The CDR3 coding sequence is TGTGCCAGCAGCAAAGGACATTCAGGCTCTGGGGCCAACGTCCTGACTTTC. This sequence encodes CASSKGHSGSGANVLTF.

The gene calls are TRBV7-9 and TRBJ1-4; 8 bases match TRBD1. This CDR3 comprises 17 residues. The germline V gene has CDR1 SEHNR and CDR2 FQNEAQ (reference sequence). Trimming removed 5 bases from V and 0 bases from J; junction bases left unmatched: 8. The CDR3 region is CASSRQGIHATNEKLFF. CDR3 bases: TGTGCCAGCAGCCGACAGGGGATTCATGCAACTAATGAAAAACTGTTTTTT. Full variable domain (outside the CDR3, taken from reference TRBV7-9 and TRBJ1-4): DTGVSQNPRHKITKRGQNVTFRCDPISEHNRLYWYRQTLGQGPEFLTYFQNEAQLEKSRLLSDRFSAERPKGSFSTLEIQRTEQGDSAMYLCASSRQGIHATNEKLFFGSGTQLSVL.

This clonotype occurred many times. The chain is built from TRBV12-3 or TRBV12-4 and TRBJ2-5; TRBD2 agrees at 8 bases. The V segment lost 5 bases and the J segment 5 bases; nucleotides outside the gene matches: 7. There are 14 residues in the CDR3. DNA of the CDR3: TGTGCCAGCAGTCTCCGGGGGGGCGGGGAGACCCAGTACTTC. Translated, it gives CASSLRGGGETQYF.

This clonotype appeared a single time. The CDR3 reads CATSDSTDLNEQFF. The CDR3 bases are TGTGCCACCAGTGATTCAACAGATTTGAATGAGCAGTTCTTC. The V call is TRBV24-1, the J call TRBJ2-1; no clear D gene. Trimming pared 2 bases from V and 7 bases from J, leaving 11 bases between. Germline CDR1 reads KGHDR; CDR2 reads SFDVKD. The CDR3 length is 14 residues.

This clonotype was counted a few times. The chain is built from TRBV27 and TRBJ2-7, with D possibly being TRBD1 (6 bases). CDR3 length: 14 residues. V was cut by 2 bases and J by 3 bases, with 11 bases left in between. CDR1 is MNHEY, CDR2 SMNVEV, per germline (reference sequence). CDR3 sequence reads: CASSLKTGGYEQYF. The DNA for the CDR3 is TGTGCCAGCAGTTTAAAGACAGGTGGCTACGAGCAGTACTTC.

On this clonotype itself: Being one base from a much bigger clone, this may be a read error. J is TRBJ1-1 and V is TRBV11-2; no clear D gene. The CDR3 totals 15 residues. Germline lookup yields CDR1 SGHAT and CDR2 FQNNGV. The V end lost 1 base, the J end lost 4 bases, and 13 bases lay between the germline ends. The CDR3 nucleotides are TGTGCCAGCAGCTTAGGACCGGGAGCGAGCACTGAAGCTTTCTTT. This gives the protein CASSLGPGASTEAFF.

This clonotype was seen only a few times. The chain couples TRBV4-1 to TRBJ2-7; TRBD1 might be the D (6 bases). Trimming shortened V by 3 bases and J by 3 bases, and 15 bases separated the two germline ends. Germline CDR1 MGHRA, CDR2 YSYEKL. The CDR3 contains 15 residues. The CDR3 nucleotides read TGCGCCAGCAGCCATAGGACAGCCCCTGGCTACGAGCAGTACTTC. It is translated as CASSHRTAPGYEQYF.

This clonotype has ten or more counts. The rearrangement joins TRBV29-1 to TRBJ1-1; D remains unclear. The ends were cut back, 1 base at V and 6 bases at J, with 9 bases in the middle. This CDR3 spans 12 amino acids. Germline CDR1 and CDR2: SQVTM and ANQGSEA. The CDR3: CSVEARFPEAFF. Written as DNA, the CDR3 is TGCAGCGTTGAAGCCCGGTTCCCTGAAGCTTTCTTT.

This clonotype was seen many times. The CDR3 nucleotides are TGTGCCAGCAGCTGGGCTGAGGGACAGGTAACCTACGAGCAGTACTTC. It codes for CASSWAEGQVTYEQYF. The chain employs TRBV7-2 and TRBJ2-7; 8 bases are shared with TRBD1. Germline V gives CDR1 SGHTA, CDR2 FQGNSA. The CDR3 is 16 residues long. With V trimmed by 4 bases and J by 2 bases, 10 bases remained unmatched. Based on the CDR3 plus reference TRBV7-2 and TRBJ2-7, the full variable domain is GAGVSQSPSNKVTEKGKDVELRCDPISGHTALYWYRQSLGQGLEFLIYFQGNSAPDKSGLPSDRFSAERTGGSVSTLTIQRTQQEDSAVYLCASSWAEGQVTYEQYFGPGTRLTVT.

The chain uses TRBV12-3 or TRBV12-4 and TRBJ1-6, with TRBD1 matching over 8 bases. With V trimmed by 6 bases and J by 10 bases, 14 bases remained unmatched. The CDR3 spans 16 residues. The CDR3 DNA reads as TGTGCCAGCAGCCCATCAGGGACAGGCTCTTTCTCACCCCTCCACTTT. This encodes CASSPSGTGSFSPLHF.

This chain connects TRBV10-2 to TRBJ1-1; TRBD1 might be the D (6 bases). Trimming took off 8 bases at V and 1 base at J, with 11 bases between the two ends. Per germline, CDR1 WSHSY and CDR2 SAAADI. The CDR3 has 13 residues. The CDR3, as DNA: TGCGCCAGCGTGGGGGCCGGGAACACTGAAGCTTTCTTT. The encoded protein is CASVGAGNTEAFF.

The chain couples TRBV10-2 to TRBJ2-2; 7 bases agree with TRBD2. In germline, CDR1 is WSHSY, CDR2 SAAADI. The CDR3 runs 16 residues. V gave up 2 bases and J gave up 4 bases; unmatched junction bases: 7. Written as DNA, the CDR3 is TGCGCCAGCAGTGAGGTACCTAGCGGCTTCACCGGGGAGCTGTTTTTT. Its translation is CASSEVPSGFTGELFF.

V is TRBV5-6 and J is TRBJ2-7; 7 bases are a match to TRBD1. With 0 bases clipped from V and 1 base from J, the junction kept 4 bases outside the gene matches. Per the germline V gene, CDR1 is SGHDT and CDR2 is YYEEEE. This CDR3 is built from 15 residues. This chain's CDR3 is CASSLGDRVSYEQYF. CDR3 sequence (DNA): TGTGCCAGCAGCTTGGGAGACAGGGTATCCTACGAGCAGTACTTC.

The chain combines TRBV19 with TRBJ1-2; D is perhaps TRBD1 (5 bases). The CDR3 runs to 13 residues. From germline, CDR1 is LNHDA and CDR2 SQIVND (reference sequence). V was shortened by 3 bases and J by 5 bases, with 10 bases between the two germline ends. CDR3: CASSMWDGYGYTF. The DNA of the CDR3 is TGTGCCAGTAGTATGTGGGACGGGTATGGCTACACCTTC.